What follows are 28 T cell receptor beta chains derived from one specimen sequenced in a study of blood T cell repertoires in COVID-19. TCRdb's table, derived via immunoSEQ multiplex PCR, lists solely in-frame clones and lacks some. The table records 200,000 to 300,000 clones, around 79% of them present only once. Material for sequencing was peripheral blood. Source of these receptors: a woman aged 80 or over with acute or convalescent COVID-19.

The V call is TRBV2, the J call TRBJ1-2; TRBD1 is a possible D gene (5 bases). This CDR3 is 12 amino acids long. Looked up from germline, CDR1 is SNHLY and CDR2 is FYNNEI. V shed 8 bases and J shed 9 bases, with 16 bases lying between them. Here the CDR3 DNA reads TGTGCCAGCCCTCCTAGGGGTGGAAGCTACACCTTC. This codes for CASPPRGGSYTF.

The J gene is TRBJ1-6, the V gene TRBV5-5, with 8 bases fitting TRBD1. With 0 bases clipped from V and 7 bases from J, the junction kept 0 bases outside the gene matches. The germline gives CDR1 SGHKS, CDR2 YYEKEE (reference sequence). CDR3 length equals 14 residues. CDR3 amino acids: CASSLGQGNSPLHF. In DNA form, the CDR3 reads TGTGCCAGCAGCTTGGGACAGGGGAATTCACCCCTCCACTTT.

This clone was observed at least ten times. The chain is built from TRBV7-2 and TRBJ2-2, with 8 bases that match TRBD1. The germline V gene has CDR1 SGHTA and CDR2 FQGNSA. The CDR3 extends over 15 amino acids. V lost 5 bases, J lost 10 bases, and 12 bases stayed unmatched. The CDR3 DNA reads TGTGCCAGCAGCCCTTACCCCGGACAGGGAGTGGAGCTGTTTTTT. Its translation is CASSPYPGQGVELFF.

The chain carries TRBV7-8 and TRBJ1-1; 8 positions agree with TRBD1. This CDR3 spans 15 amino acids. Trimming cost V 3 bases and J 5 bases; bases outside gene matches: 8. Germline CDR1 is SGHVS and CDR2 is FQNEAQ. This CDR3 is CASSFSTGGRTEAFF. The DNA for the CDR3 is TGTGCCAGCAGCTTCTCTACAGGGGGTCGTACTGAAGCTTTCTTT.

The CDR3 loop reads CASSGPMSSYNSPLHF. The CDR3 nucleotides read TGTGCCAGCAGTGGCCCCATGAGCTCCTATAATTCACCCCTCCACTTT. This sequence joins TRBV2 and TRBJ1-6; D is unclear. The CDR3 loop spans 16 amino acids. Germline V gene data show CDR1 as SNHLY and CDR2 as FYNNEI. V was trimmed by 4 bases and J by 0 bases, leaving 10 bases between them.

This clone showed up just a few times. The gene calls are TRBV19 and TRBJ2-4, with a weak D call TRBD2 (6 bases). The CDR3 sequence is 16 residues long. Germline CDR1 is LNHDA and CDR2 is SQIVND (reference sequence). V shed 5 bases and J shed 1 base, with 15 bases lying between them. CDR3 protein: CASSYGTGDAKNIQYF. The DNA for the CDR3 is TGTGCCAGTAGTTACGGGACGGGGGATGCCAAAAACATTCAGTACTTC. Looking up the rest from reference TRBV19 and TRBJ2-4 gives the full variable domain: DGGITQSPKYLFRKEGQNVTLSCEQNLNHDAMYWYRQDPGQGLRLIYYSQIVNDFQKGDIAEGYSVSREKKESFPLTVTSAQKNPTAFYLCASSYGTGDAKNIQYFGAGTRLSVL.

This sequence joins TRBV7-2 and TRBJ2-3; weak D call: TRBD2 (5 bases). V was cut by 1 base and J by 4 bases, with 9 bases left in between. The CDR3 covers 14 residues. Germline V lookup: CDR1 SGHTA, CDR2 FQGNSA. The CDR3 sequence: CASSLGRESDTQYF. As DNA, the CDR3 is TGTGCCAGCAGCTTAGGAAGGGAGTCAGATACGCAGTATTTT.

The J gene is TRBJ2-7, the V gene TRBV18; TRBD2 agrees at 10 bases. This CDR3 contains 14 residues. V gave up 5 bases and J gave up 2 bases; unmatched junction bases: 3. The germline V gene has CDR1 KGHSH and CDR2 LQKENI. CDR3: CASSKTSGTYEQYF. In DNA, the CDR3 is TGTGCCAGCTCAAAAACTAGCGGGACCTACGAGCAGTACTTC.

The chain has TRBV28 and TRBJ2-6, with 11 bases lining up with TRBD2. The CDR3 loop spans 17 amino acids. V lost 6 bases to trimming and J lost 2 bases; unmatched junction nucleotides: 6. CDR1 is MDHEN, CDR2 SYDVKM, per germline. In nucleotides, the CDR3 is TGTGCCAGCAGGGTGAGGACTAGCGGGCCTGGGGCCAACGTCCTGACTTTC. This encodes CASRVRTSGPGANVLTF.

This clone was seen more than once but under ten times. Here the CDR3 reads CASSERTGYEQYF. Here the CDR3 DNA reads TGCGCCAGCAGTGAACGGACAGGTTACGAGCAGTACTTC. The rearrangement links TRBV10-1 to TRBJ2-7; 7 bases are shared with TRBD1. Germline-derived CDR1 and CDR2 are WNHNN and SYGVQD (reference sequence). Losses at the gene ends were 3 bases for V and 4 bases for J; bases not matched to a gene: 3. The CDR3 covers 13 residues.

V is TRBV6-2 or TRBV6-3 and J is TRBJ1-6; 11 nucleotides align to TRBD1. V lost 6 bases to trimming and J lost 9 bases; unmatched junction nucleotides: 7. The CDR3 is 15 amino acids. Germline V gene sequence: CDR1 MNHEY, CDR2 SVGEGT. CDR3 amino acids: CASSPLGQGVSPLHF. CDR3 coding DNA: TGTGCCAGCAGCCCTCTGGGACAGGGGGTTTCACCCCTCCACTTT.

This chain links TRBV7-2 with TRBJ2-5; D not resolved. V was trimmed by 2 bases and J by 1 base, leaving 8 bases between them. Germline CDR1 reads SGHTA; CDR2 reads FQGNSA. The CDR3 runs 14 residues. CDR3 bases: TGTGCCAGCAGCTTATCAACAGTCCAAGAGACCCAGTACTTC. Amino acids: CASSLSTVQETQYF. Together with reference TRBV7-2 and TRBJ2-5, the CDR3 gives the full variable domain: GAGVSQSPSNKVTEKGKDVELRCDPISGHTALYWYRQSLGQGLEFLIYFQGNSAPDKSGLPSDRFSAERTGGSVSTLTIQRTQQEDSAVYLCASSLSTVQETQYFGPGTRLLVL.

This clone appeared a few times. This chain uses TRBV5-6 with TRBJ1-2; 9 nucleotides line up with TRBD1. Germline values: CDR1 SGHDT, CDR2 YYEEEE. The junction had 6 bases not matched to a gene; V was cut back by 4 bases and J by 2 bases. CDR3 length: 15 amino acids. CDR3 residues: CASSLRDRENYGYTF. The CDR3 DNA is TGTGCCAGCAGCCTCCGGGACAGGGAGAACTATGGCTACACCTTC.

This chain links TRBV9 with TRBJ1-1; 8 positions agree with TRBD1. J lost 7 bases, V lost 3 bases, and 5 bases had no gene match. Germline V gene lookup returns CDR1 SGDLS and CDR2 YYNGEE. The CDR3 runs to 13 residues. The CDR3 DNA reads as TGTGCCAGCAGCGGCGGACAGGGACGTGAAGCTTTCTTT. It translates to CASSGGQGREAFF.

The V call is TRBV2, the J call TRBJ2-3; the match to TRBD2 covers 9 bases. The germline CDR1 and CDR2 sequences are SNHLY and FYNNEI. This CDR3 spans 16 amino acids. V was pared by 2 bases and J by 1 base, with 4 bases of the junction left unmatched. The CDR3 spells CASSERSGGRTDTQYF. DNA of the CDR3: TGTGCCAGCAGTGAACGTAGCGGGGGCCGCACAGATACGCAGTATTTT.

This chain links TRBV4-1 with TRBJ2-2, with 7 bases aligning to TRBD1. This CDR3 comprises 14 residues. CDR1 and CDR2 from the germline V gene are MGHRA and YSYEKL. Trimming removed 0 bases from V and 8 bases from J; junction bases left unmatched: 3. The CDR3 here is CASSQEQGYGELFF. Written as DNA, the CDR3 is TGCGCCAGCAGCCAAGAACAGGGGTATGGGGAGCTGTTTTTT.

The chain has TRBV18 and TRBJ1-4; D not resolved. The CDR3 length is 13 residues. V was shortened by 4 bases and J by 7 bases, with 10 bases between the two germline ends. Per the germline V gene, CDR1 is KGHSH and CDR2 is LQKENI. The CDR3 DNA sequence: TGTGCCAGCTCACTGGACTTAACTGAAAAACTGTTTTTT. Translation gives CASSLDLTEKLFF. The full variable domain, rest sourced from reference TRBV18 and TRBJ1-4, is NAGVMQNPRHLVRRRGQEARLRCSPMKGHSHVYWYRQLPEEGLKFMVYLQKENIIDESGMPKERFSAEFPKEGPSILRIQQVVRGDSAAYFCASSLDLTEKLFFGSGTQLSVL.

The chain is built from TRBV5-1 and TRBJ2-7, with 10 bases matching TRBD2. The CDR3 has 15 residues. Germline V gene sequence: CDR1 SGHRS, CDR2 YFSETQ. V shed 0 bases, J shed 3 bases, and the junction held 3 bases outside the gene matches. CDR3 DNA: TGCGCCAGCAGCTTGGCGGCTAGCGGGAGCTACGAGCAGTACTTC. It specifies CASSLAASGSYEQYF.

This chain joins TRBV2 and TRBJ2-2, with a possible D match to TRBD2 (6 bases). This CDR3 is 13 amino acids long. The germline V gene encodes CDR1 SNHLY and CDR2 FYNNEI. Trimming took 8 bases from V and 8 from J, leaving 15 bases between them. CDR3 protein: CASSQTSTGELFF. The CDR3 DNA reads as TGTGCCAGCTCCCAGACTAGTACGGGGGAGCTGTTTTTT.

The rearrangement uses TRBV2 and TRBJ1-1; 9 bases are shared with TRBD1. This CDR3 has 13 amino acids. Losses at the gene ends were 6 bases for V and 7 bases for J; bases not matched to a gene: 6. Germline V gene lookup returns CDR1 SNHLY and CDR2 FYNNEI. In nucleotides, the CDR3 is TGTGCCAGCAGCGATGGGACAGGGCGTGAAGCTTTCTTT. Its protein is CASSDGTGREAFF.

V and J are TRBV21-1 and TRBJ2-5; TRBD2, the D gene given by the table, was not confirmed from the DNA. TRBV21-1 is termed a pseudogene. The CDR3 is 14 residues long. Here the CDR3 reads CASSNEVSQETQYF. DNA of the CDR3: TGTGCCAGCAGCAACGAGGTCTCTCAAGAGACCCAGTACTTC.

This clone was observed once. The chain joins TRBV23-1 to TRBJ1-2; no firm D call. TRBV23-1 is sorted into the ORF group, with uncertain function. The CDR3 spans 14 residues. V was clipped by 1 base and J by 4 bases, with 10 bases between them. CDR3 sequence (DNA): TGCGCCAGCAGTCAATTTGGCCCAATCTATGGCTACACCTTC. Encoded protein: CASSQFGPIYGYTF.

The chain links TRBV5-1 to TRBJ1-1; 9 positions agree with TRBD1. The CDR3 is 14 residues long. Germline assignment: CDR1 SGHRS and CDR2 YFSETQ. V lost 6 bases to trimming and J lost 0 bases; unmatched junction nucleotides: 3. CDR3 DNA: TGCGCCAGCACCGGGACAGGGATGAACACTGAAGCTTTCTTT. Its translation is CASTGTGMNTEAFF.

V gene TRBV9 combines with J gene TRBJ2-7; 10 bases match TRBD1. This CDR3 contains 15 residues. Germline V CDR1 and CDR2: SGDLS, YYNGEE. J was trimmed by 4 bases and V by 3 bases; bases with no gene match: 7. CDR3 sequence reads: CASSGGTGDLYEQYF. The CDR3 coding sequence is TGTGCCAGCAGCGGGGGGACAGGGGACCTTTACGAGCAGTACTTC.

The V call is TRBV5-1, the J call TRBJ1-1, with TRBD1 matching 9 bases. Germline lookup yields CDR1 SGHRS and CDR2 YFSETQ. The CDR3 has 15 amino acids. V lost 2 bases, J lost 2 bases, and 4 bases stayed unmatched. As DNA, the CDR3 is TGCGCCAGCAGCTTTGTACAGGGGGCCAACACTGAAGCTTTCTTT. It yields the protein CASSFVQGANTEAFF.

This clone was detected only a few times. The chain employs TRBV7-9 and TRBJ1-5, with a possible D match to TRBD1 (6 bases). Trimming cost V 5 bases and J 2 bases, with 13 bases left between them. Looked up from germline, CDR1 is SEHNR and CDR2 is FQNEAQ (reference sequence). The CDR3 is 15 residues long. In DNA, the CDR3 is TGTGCCAGCAGCACCCAGGGGTTTGGCAATCAGCCCCAGCATTTT. Its translation: CASSTQGFGNQPQHF.

The chain uses TRBV19 and TRBJ2-3; 7 positions agree with TRBD2. The CDR3 runs 16 residues. Germline CDR1 is LNHDA and CDR2 is SQIVND (reference sequence). Trimming removed 0 bases from V and 2 bases from J; junction bases left unmatched: 5. CDR3 coding DNA: TGTGCCAGTAGTATAGAGGCGGGAGTTTTCACAGATACGCAGTATTTT. The encoded protein is CASSIEAGVFTDTQYF.

This rearrangement joins TRBV3-1 (or the pseudogene TRBV3-2) to TRBJ1-4; maybe TRBD1 (6 bases). Trimming took off 5 bases at V and 5 bases at J, with 15 bases between the two ends. Germline V CDR1 and CDR2: LGHDT, YNNKEL (reference sequence). The CDR3 contains 15 residues. CDR3 residues: CASSYLTGPNEKLFF. The CDR3 DNA follows: TGTGCCAGCAGCTACTTAACAGGGCCCAATGAAAAACTGTTTTTT.